The sample holds a few counts of the clone carrying this T cell receptor beta chain. This sample is part of a study of CD8 T cells in ankylosing spondylitis. TCRdb reanalysed the 5' RACE reads using MiXCR and keeps one entry per CDR3 protein. The top ten clones hold approximately 1% of a sample with just under 350,000 distinct CDR3 sequences, under 15% of them seen once. V lost 0 bases and J lost 4, with 17 bases in between. This CDR3 comprises 16 residues. Germline V gene sequence: CDR1 SGHNT, CDR2 YYREEE (reference sequence). This TCR derives from a male donor with ankylosing spondylitis or in good health (not recorded which). Sequencing was carried out using blood, either unsorted or a sorted T cell fraction (not recorded which). The V gene is TRBV5-4, the J gene TRBJ2-7; D gene unclear. The CDR3 loop is CASSLAPVGNDYEQYF. DNA of the CDR3: TGTGCCAGCAGCTTGGCCCCCGTAGGAAACGATTACGAGCAGTACTTC.